This passage covers 8 T cell receptor beta chains from one sample sequenced in a study of cytomegalovirus exposure and HLA in healthy donors. The primer mix had 60 Vbeta and 13 Jbeta primers. Repertoires were generated with immunoSEQ multiplex PCR, while TCRdb's copy carries only in-frame clones and drops some. The sample comprises over 130,000 clones, around 65% of which are singletons, and 5.5% to 7% rests with the top ten. Sequencing used PBMCs. The receptors here all came from a woman aged 55-69 years in good health and CMV-seronegative.

This clone was recorded a few times. The chain recombines TRBV9 with TRBJ1-1, with D perhaps TRBD1 (5 bases). The CDR3 loop spans 13 amino acids. CDR1 is SGDLS, CDR2 YYNGEE, per germline. V was shortened by 4 bases and J by 1 base, with 8 bases between the two germline ends. The CDR3: CASSQDTNTEAFF. The CDR3 DNA follows: TGTGCCAGCAGCCAGGACACGAACACTGAAGCTTTCTTT. The complete variable domain, with remaining parts taken from reference TRBV9 and TRBJ1-1, reads DSGVTQTPKHLITATGQRVTLRCSPRSGDLSVYWYQQSLDQGLQFLIQYYNGEERAKGNILERFSAQQFPDLHSELNLSSLELGDSALYFCASSQDTNTEAFFGQGTRLTVV.

Written as DNA, the CDR3 is TGCGCCAGCAGCTTGGAGACTAGCGGGATTGGAGGTGAGCAGTTCTTC. This sequence encodes CASSLETSGIGGEQFF. The rearrangement joins TRBV5-1 to TRBJ2-1, with 11 bases fitting TRBD2. The CDR3 sequence is 16 residues long. J was trimmed by 9 bases and V by 0 bases; bases with no gene match: 8. From germline, CDR1 is SGHRS and CDR2 YFSETQ.

The chain combines TRBV7-2 with TRBJ2-1; 7 nucleotides line up with TRBD2. Germline V gene lookup returns CDR1 SGHTA and CDR2 FQGNSA. There are 15 residues in the CDR3. V lost 0 bases, J lost 3 bases, and 2 bases stayed unmatched. Here the CDR3 reads CASSLAGGYYNEQFF. CDR3 coding DNA: TGTGCCAGCAGCTTAGCGGGAGGGTACTACAATGAGCAGTTCTTC.

This chain links TRBV5-8 with TRBJ2-5, with a possible D match to TRBD1 (6 bases). This CDR3 has 15 residues. Germline V gene data show CDR1 as SGHTS and CDR2 as YDEGEE. V lost 4 bases and J 5 bases, leaving 18 bases between the germline ends. The CDR3: CASSRGTGSGETQYF. CDR3 coding DNA: TGTGCCAGCAGCCGCGGAACAGGGTCGGGGGAGACCCAGTACTTC. Based on the CDR3 plus reference TRBV5-8 and TRBJ2-5, the full variable domain is EAGVTQSPTHLIKTRGQQATLRCSPISGHTSVYWYQQALGLGLQFLLWYDEGEERNRGNFPPRFSGRQFPNYSSELNVNALELEDSALYLCASSRGTGSGETQYFGPGTRLLVL.

CDR3 bases: TGTGCCAGCGTGAACCCGGGACTAGCGGCCTACGAGCAGTACTTC. It translates to CASVNPGLAAYEQYF. V is TRBV27 and J is TRBJ2-7, with 11 bases aligning to TRBD2. Germline values: CDR1 MNHEY, CDR2 SMNVEV (reference sequence). Germline trimming cut 8 bases from V and 2 bases from J; bases unmatched to any gene: 8. This CDR3 region has 15 residues.

This chain connects TRBV19 to TRBJ1-6; TRBD1 might be the D (6 bases). V lost 7 bases to trimming and J lost 5 bases, with 9 bases between them. The germline CDR1 and CDR2 sequences are LNHDA and SQIVND (reference sequence). The CDR3 is made up of 13 amino acids. CDR3 in DNA: TGTGCCAGTACGGACAGTCATAATTCACCCCTCCACTTT. This codes for CASTDSHNSPLHF. Drawing the rest from reference TRBV19 and TRBJ1-6, the complete variable domain is DGGITQSPKYLFRKEGQNVTLSCEQNLNHDAMYWYRQDPGQGLRLIYYSQIVNDFQKGDIAEGYSVSREKKESFPLTVTSAQKNPTAFYLCASTDSHNSPLHFGNGTRLTVT.

The CDR3 region has the DNA TGTGCCAGCTCACCACGGGCGAGCTCCTACGAGCAGTACTTC. Translation: CASSPRASSYEQYF. The rearrangement uses TRBV18 and TRBJ2-7, with D unresolved. The germline V gene encodes CDR1 KGHSH and CDR2 LQKENI. This CDR3 has 14 amino acids. Trimming pared 1 base from V and 0 bases from J, leaving 7 bases between. Filled out from reference TRBV18 and TRBJ2-7, the complete variable domain reads NAGVMQNPRHLVRRRGQEARLRCSPMKGHSHVYWYRQLPEEGLKFMVYLQKENIIDESGMPKERFSAEFPKEGPSILRIQQVVRGDSAAYFCASSPRASSYEQYFGPGTRLTVT.

There are a few counts of this clone. The CDR3 is CASSLDSRENTIYF. The CDR3 DNA reads as TGTGCCAGCAGCTTAGATTCCAGGGAAAACACCATATATTTT. V gene TRBV13 combines with J gene TRBJ1-3; D perhaps matches TRBD1 (5 bases). The V end was cut by 1 base, the J end by 6 bases, with 10 bases between. The CDR3 runs to 14 residues. Per germline, CDR1 PRHDT and CDR2 FYEKMQ (reference sequence).